This T cell receptor beta chain was documented in a study of blood T cell repertoires in COVID-19. Study information: COVID-19 samples collected from the United States, Italy and Spain covered acute and convalescent phases. Sample material is recorded as cDNA or gDNA derived from T cells, B-cell-depleted T cells, or PBMCs.

Germline CDR1 and CDR2: SEHNR and FQNEAQ (reference sequence). This CDR3 spans 19 amino acids. The V segment lost 2 bases and the J segment 4 bases; nucleotides outside the gene matches: 13. Profiling relied on immunoSEQ multiplex PCR, and the TCRdb table lists in-frame clones only, not all of them. The sample yields a few hundred thousand clones, around 90% seen once. This sequence originates from a man aged 18 to 30 who had recovered from COVID-19. Sequencing was done on a sample of peripheral blood. The chain has TRBV7-9 and TRBJ2-3; 12 nucleotides agree with TRBD2. The CDR3 loop reads CASSLLGSTSGSDADTQYF. The CDR3 bases are TGTGCCAGCAGCTTATTAGGCTCGACTAGCGGGAGCGACGCAGATACGCAGTATTTT.